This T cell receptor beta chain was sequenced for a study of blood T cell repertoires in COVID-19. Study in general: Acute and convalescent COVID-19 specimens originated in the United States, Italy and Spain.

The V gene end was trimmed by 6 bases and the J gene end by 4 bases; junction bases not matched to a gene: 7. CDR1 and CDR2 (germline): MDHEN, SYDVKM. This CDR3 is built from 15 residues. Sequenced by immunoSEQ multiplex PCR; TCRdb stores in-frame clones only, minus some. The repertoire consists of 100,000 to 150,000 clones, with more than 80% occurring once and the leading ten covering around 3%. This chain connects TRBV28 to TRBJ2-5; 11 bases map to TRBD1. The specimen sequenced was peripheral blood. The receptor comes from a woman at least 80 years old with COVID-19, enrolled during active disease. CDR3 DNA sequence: TGTGCCAGCAGACGGACAGGGGGCCAAGGAGAGACCCAGTACTTC. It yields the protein CASRRTGGQGETQYF.